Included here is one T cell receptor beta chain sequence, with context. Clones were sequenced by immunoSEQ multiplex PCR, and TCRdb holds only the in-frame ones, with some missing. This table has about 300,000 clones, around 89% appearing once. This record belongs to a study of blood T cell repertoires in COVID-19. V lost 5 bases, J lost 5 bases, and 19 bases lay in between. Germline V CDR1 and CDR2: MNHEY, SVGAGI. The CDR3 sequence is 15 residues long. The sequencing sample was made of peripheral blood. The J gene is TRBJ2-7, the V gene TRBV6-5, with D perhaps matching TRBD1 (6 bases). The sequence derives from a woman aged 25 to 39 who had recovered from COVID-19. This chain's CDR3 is CASSILGGRSHEQYF. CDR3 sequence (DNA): TGTGCCAGCAGTATCCTAGGGGGAAGAAGTCACGAGCAGTACTTC.